One TCR beta chain is described in this entry. This sample was included in a study of blood T cell repertoires in COVID-19. Study-level information: The United States, Italy and Spain provided the acute and convalescent COVID-19 samples. T cells, B-cell-depleted T cells, or PBMCs provided the cDNA or gDNA that served as material.

Germline-derived CDR1 and CDR2 are KGHSH and LQKENI. The CDR3 totals 13 residues. The V and J ends lost 6 bases and 9 bases respectively, with 15 bases between them. The Seattle site enrolled patients during active infection and followed them longitudinally. In the source study's methods: Reference gene primers were amplified, and this amplification served to estimate nucleated cell counts. The data were produced by immunoSEQ multiplex PCR, yet TCRdb's version contains in-frame clones alone and is incomplete. From that table come the V and J calls and clone size; the DNA was used to work out D and trimming. The repertoire includes approximately 60,000 clones, 78% of them detected once, and more than 13% sits in the top ten.

The sequenced sample was peripheral blood. This TCR derives from a man in his sixties with COVID-19, enrolled during active disease. The chain uses TRBV18 and TRBJ2-1; maybe TRBD2 (6 bases). In DNA, the CDR3 is TGTGCCAGCTCCCAAACTAGCCCGGGTGAGCAGTTCTTC. Its translation is CASSQTSPGEQFF.